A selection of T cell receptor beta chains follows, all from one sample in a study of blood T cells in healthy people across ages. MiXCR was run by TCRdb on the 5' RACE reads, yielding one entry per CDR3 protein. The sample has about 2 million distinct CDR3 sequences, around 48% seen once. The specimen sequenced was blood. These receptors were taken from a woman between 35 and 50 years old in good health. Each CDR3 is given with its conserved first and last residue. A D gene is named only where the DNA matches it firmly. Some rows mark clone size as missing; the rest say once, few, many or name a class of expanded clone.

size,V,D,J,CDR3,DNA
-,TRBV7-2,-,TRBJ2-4,CASSPARSVDEQYF,TGTGCCAGCAGCCCGGCGAGATCGGTGGATGAGCAGTACTTC
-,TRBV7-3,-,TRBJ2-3,CASSPQPIAVDTQYF,TGTGCCAGCAGCCCCCAGCCGATAGCCGTAGATACGCAGTATTTT
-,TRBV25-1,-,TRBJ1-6,CASTGSAYNSPLHF,TGTGCCAGCACAGGGAGCGCCTATAATTCACCCCTCCACTTT
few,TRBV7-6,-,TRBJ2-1,CASSDTGTRNNEQFF,TGTGCCAGCAGCGATACCGGGACAAGAAACAATGAGCAGTTCTTC
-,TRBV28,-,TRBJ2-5,CASSVWGNKETQYF,TGTGCCAGCAGTGTATGGGGAAACAAAGAGACCCAGTACTTC
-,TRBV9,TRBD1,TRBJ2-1,CASNFGQGYNEQFF,TGTGCCAGCAATTTCGGACAGGGGTACAATGAGCAGTTCTTC
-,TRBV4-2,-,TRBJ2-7,CASSQVHRPSSYNEQYF,TGTGCCAGCAGCCAAGTGCATCGGCCGAGCTCCTACAATGAGCAGTACTTC
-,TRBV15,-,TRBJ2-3,CATSRSGPDTQYF,TGTGCCACCAGCAGGTCCGGCCCAGATACGCAGTATTTT
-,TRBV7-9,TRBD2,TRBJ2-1,CASSPRRGGNNEQFF,TGTGCCAGCAGCCCCCGCCGCGGGGGGAACAATGAGCAGTTCTTC
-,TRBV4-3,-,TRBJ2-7,CASSRDPAGTSEQYF,TGCGCCAGCAGCCGTGACCCCGCGGGTACATCGGAGCAGTACTTC
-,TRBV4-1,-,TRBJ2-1,CASNQDRGGMKQQFF,TGCGCCAGCAACCAAGATAGGGGAGGTATGAAACAGCAGTTCTTC
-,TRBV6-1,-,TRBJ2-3,CASSENGGSTDTQYF,TGTGCCAGCAGTGAAAACGGGGGTAGCACAGATACGCAGTATTTT
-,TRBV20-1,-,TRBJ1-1,CSAPNRQKNTEAFF,TGCAGTGCTCCCAACAGACAGAAGAACACTGAAGCTTTCTTT
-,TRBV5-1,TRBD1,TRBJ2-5,CASQTGSYNEQYF,TGCGCCAGCCAGACAGGGAGCTACAATGAGCAGTACTTC
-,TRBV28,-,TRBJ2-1,CASRLTENSYNEQFF,TGTGCCAGCAGGTTGACAGAAAACTCCTACAATGAGCAGTTCTTC
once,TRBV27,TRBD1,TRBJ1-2,CASSLDRGYGGYTF,TGTGCCAGCAGTCTAGACAGGGGTTACGGTGGCTACACCTTC
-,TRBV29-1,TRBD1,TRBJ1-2,CSVDSGQDYGYTF,TGCAGCGTTGACTCGGGACAGGACTATGGCTACACCTTC
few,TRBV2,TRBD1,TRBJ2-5,CASSDAGQGVETQYF,TGTGCCAGCAGTGACGCGGGACAGGGAGTGGAGACCCAGTACTTC
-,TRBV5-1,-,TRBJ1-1,CASSRVPGPANTEAFF,TGCGCCAGCAGCCGCGTTCCAGGACCGGCGAACACTGAAGCTTTCTTT
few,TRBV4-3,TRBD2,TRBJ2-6,CASSPVGEGPESGANVLTF,TGCGCCAGCAGCCCGGTTGGGGAGGGTCCCGAATCTGGGGCCAACGTCCTGACTTTC
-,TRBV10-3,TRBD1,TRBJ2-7,CAISDSGQGRAYEQYF,TGTGCCATTAGCGATTCGGGACAGGGGCGGGCCTACGAGCAGTACTTC
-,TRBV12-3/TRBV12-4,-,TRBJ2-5,CASSWTEQETQYF,TGTGCCAGCAGCTGGACAGAACAAGAGACCCAGTACTTC
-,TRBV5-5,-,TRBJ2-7,CASSPLWRVSSSYEQYF,TGTGCCAGCAGCCCTCTCTGGCGGGTCTCCAGCTCCTACGAGCAGTACTTC
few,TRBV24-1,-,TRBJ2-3,CATSDPEAVPDTQYF,TGTGCCACCAGTGATCCCGAAGCGGTACCAGATACGCAGTATTTT
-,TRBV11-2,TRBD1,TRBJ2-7,CASSFPGQIYEQYF,TGTGCCAGCAGCTTTCCGGGACAGATATACGAGCAGTACTTC
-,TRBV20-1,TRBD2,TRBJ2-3,CSTPRGAAIDTQYF,TGCAGTACCCCGCGGGGGGCCGCTATTGATACGCAGTATTTT
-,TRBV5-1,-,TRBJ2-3,CASSLAGRSGTDTQYF,TGCGCCAGCAGCTTGGCCGGGCGGTCGGGCACAGATACGCAGTATTTT
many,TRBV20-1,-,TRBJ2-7,CSATSDYEQYF,TGCAGTGCTACTTCGGATTACGAGCAGTACTTC
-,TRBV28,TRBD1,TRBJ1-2,CAILQGRGGYTF,TGTGCCATTTTACAGGGGAGGGGGGGCTACACCTTC
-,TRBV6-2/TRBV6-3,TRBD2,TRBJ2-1,CASSTTGLADNEQFF,TGTGCCAGCAGCACCACTGGACTAGCGGACAATGAGCAGTTCTTC
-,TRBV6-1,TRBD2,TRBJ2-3,CASSRPAVGGGADTQYF,TGTGCCAGCAGCCGACCAGCGGTGGGCGGGGGGGCGGATACGCAGTATTTT
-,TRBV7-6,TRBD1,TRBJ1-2,CASSLKQGASYGYTF,TGTGCCAGCAGCTTAAAGCAGGGGGCTAGCTATGGCTACACCTTC
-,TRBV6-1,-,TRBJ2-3,CASSDWAQDTQYF,TGTGCCAGCAGTGATTGGGCCCAGGATACGCAGTATTTT
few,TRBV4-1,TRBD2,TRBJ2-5,CASSLIGLAGAQETQYF,TGCGCCAGCAGCCTCATCGGACTAGCGGGGGCCCAAGAGACCCAGTACTTC
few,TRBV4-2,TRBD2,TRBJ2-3,CASSSPGLAFSSTDTQYF,TGTGCCAGCAGCTCTCCGGGACTAGCGTTTTCTAGCACAGATACGCAGTATTTT
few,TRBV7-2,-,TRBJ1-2,CASSLEPGSGGYTF,TGTGCCAGCAGCTTAGAGCCGGGCTCTGGCGGCTACACCTTC
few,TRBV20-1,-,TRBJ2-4,CSARVGGDVKNIQYF,TGCAGTGCTAGAGTGGGGGGCGACGTCAAAAACATTCAGTACTTC
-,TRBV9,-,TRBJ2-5,CASSAPNTEETQYF,TGTGCCAGCAGCGCTCCCAACACGGAAGAGACCCAGTACTTC
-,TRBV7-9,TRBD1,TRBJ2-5,CASSLERTGETQYF,TGTGCCAGCAGCTTAGAGAGGACAGGGGAGACCCAGTACTTC
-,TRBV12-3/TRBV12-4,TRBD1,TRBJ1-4,CASSFWTGIGEKLFF,TGTGCCAGCAGTTTTTGGACAGGGATAGGTGAAAAACTGTTTTTT
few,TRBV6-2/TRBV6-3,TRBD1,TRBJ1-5,CASSAGQGMVQPQHF,TGTGCCAGCAGTGCGGGACAGGGAATGGTTCAGCCCCAGCATTTT
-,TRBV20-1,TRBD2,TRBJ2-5,CSARETSGGVKTQYF,TGCAGTGCTAGAGAAACTAGCGGGGGGGTCAAGACCCAGTACTTC